The 21 T cell receptor beta chains listed next were all sequenced from one sample in a study of cytomegalovirus exposure and HLA in healthy donors. Primers included in the PCR were 60 Vbeta and 13 Jbeta primers. Repertoires were generated with immunoSEQ multiplex PCR, while TCRdb's copy carries only in-frame clones and drops some. The sample has about 160,000 clones, around 83% seen once. The sample comprised PBMCs. These receptors all come from a man in his fifties in good health and CMV-seropositive.

V gene TRBV4-1 combines with J gene TRBJ2-3, with D possibly being TRBD2 (5 bases). Trimming took off 6 bases at V and 1 base at J, with 14 bases between the two ends. Germline V gene data show CDR1 as MGHRA and CDR2 as YSYEKL. This CDR3 contains 15 residues. The CDR3 nucleotides are TGCGCCAGCAGTGGGCCCGGACTTGGCACAGATACGCAGTATTTT. As protein: CASSGPGLGTDTQYF.

Only a few counts were recorded for this clone. At the DNA level, this CDR3 is encoded by other sequences in the same sample as well. The chain combines TRBV11-2 with TRBJ2-1; tentatively, D is TRBD2 (5 bases). The CDR3 length is 16 residues. Germline-derived CDR1 and CDR2 are SGHAT and FQNNGV. V was pared by 0 bases and J by 0 bases, with 9 bases between. CDR3 DNA: TGTGCCAGCAGCTTAGAAAGCGGCAGCTCCTACAATGAGCAGTTCTTC. Translated: CASSLESGSSYNEQFF. Supplemented by reference TRBV11-2 and TRBJ2-1, the full variable domain reads EAGVAQSPRYKIIEKRQSVAFWCNPISGHATLYWYQQILGQGPKLLIQFQNNGVVDDSQLPKDRFSAERLKGVDSTLKIQPAKLEDSAVYLCASSLESGSSYNEQFFGPGTRLTVL.

In this sample, this clone turned up once. This chain uses TRBV7-9 with TRBJ2-3; 9 bases agree with TRBD2. V dropped 7 bases and J dropped 3; count of bases not matched to a gene: 8. Germline V gene data show CDR1 as SEHNR and CDR2 as FQNEAQ (reference sequence). The CDR3 covers 15 residues. The CDR3, as DNA: TGTGCCAGCACCTCTAGCGGGAAGGGTACAGATACGCAGTATTTT. As protein: CASTSSGKGTDTQYF.

The chain couples TRBV6-5 to TRBJ1-2; TRBD1 matches 7 bases. The CDR3 totals 15 residues. The V segment lost 6 bases and the J segment 5 bases; nucleotides outside the gene matches: 12. In germline, CDR1 is MNHEY, CDR2 SVGAGI. CDR3: CASRPTGPSHYGYTF. The CDR3 DNA follows: TGTGCCAGCAGACCGACAGGGCCCAGTCATTATGGCTACACCTTC.

This chain joins TRBV15 and TRBJ2-5, with a possible D match to TRBD2 (5 bases). The germline V gene has CDR1 LNHNV and CDR2 YYDKDF (reference sequence). CDR3 length: 13 residues. V lost 0 bases and J lost 7, with 9 bases in between. The CDR3 nucleotides are TGTGCCACCAGCAGAGATATCGAGGGGACCCAGTACTTC. Translating it yields CATSRDIEGTQYF.

This chain connects TRBV6-5 to TRBJ2-7; D might be TRBD1 or TRBD2, each matching 5 bases. The length of the CDR3 is 14 residues. Germline-derived CDR1 and CDR2 are MNHEY and SVGAGI. Deletions cut 5 bases from V and 7 bases from J, with 18 bases between. The CDR3 DNA reads TGTGCCAGCAGTGAACTGTACAGTGAGGGGGAGCAGTACGTC. Its translation is CASSELYSEGEQYV.

This clone came up once. The CDR3 loop is CASRKQGSRDGYTF. DNA for the CDR3: TGTGCCAGCAGAAAACAGGGCAGCCGGGATGGCTACACCTTC. The chain uses TRBV9 and TRBJ1-2; D is perhaps TRBD1 (6 bases). The CDR3 length is 14 residues. V was shortened by 5 bases and J by 6 bases, with 17 bases between the two germline ends. Per germline, CDR1 SGDLS and CDR2 YYNGEE.

The V call is TRBV4-1, the J call TRBJ1-6, with TRBD1 as a possible D gene (6 bases). This CDR3 contains 16 residues. Trimming removed 2 bases from V and 9 bases from J, with 17 bases in between. The V gene's germline CDR1 is MGHRA and CDR2 YSYEKL. As DNA, the CDR3 is TGCGCCAGCAGCCAAACCGCCGGGACACCAATTTCACCCCTCCACTTT. The encoded protein is CASSQTAGTPISPLHF.

The V gene is TRBV19, the J gene TRBJ1-2; 7 nucleotides line up with TRBD1. The CDR3 is 13 amino acids. V trimming: 6 bases; J trimming: 3 bases; junction bases outside the gene matches: 4. From germline, CDR1 is LNHDA and CDR2 SQIVND (reference sequence). The CDR3 loop is CASSPQGDYGYTF. The CDR3 DNA reads TGTGCCAGTAGCCCTCAGGGGGACTATGGCTACACCTTC.

The rearrangement joins TRBV7-3 to TRBJ2-3; 14 nucleotides match TRBD2. CDR1 SGHTA and CDR2 FQGTGA come from the germline V gene. CDR3 length: 17 amino acids. Unmatched junction bases numbered 6, after V lost 4 bases and J lost 3 bases. The CDR3 DNA sequence: TGTGCCAGCAGCTACGGGACTAGCGGGAGTAAGACAGATACGCAGTATTTT. This translates into CASSYGTSGSKTDTQYF.

The rearrangement joins TRBV9 to TRBJ2-2; 9 bases agree with TRBD2. Losses at the gene ends were 1 base for V and 7 bases for J; bases not matched to a gene: 5. This CDR3 comprises 15 residues. Germline CDR1 SGDLS, CDR2 YYNGEE. CDR3 sequence (DNA): TGTGCCAGCAGCGTATTAGCGGGAGCGGTCGGGGAGCTGTTTTTT. Translation gives CASSVLAGAVGELFF.

The J gene is TRBJ2-7, the V gene TRBV6-5; TRBD2 aligns across 12 bases. The CDR3 consists of 15 residues. Unmatched junction bases numbered 4, after V lost 5 bases and J lost 2 bases. Per germline, CDR1 MNHEY and CDR2 SVGAGI. The CDR3, as DNA: TGTGCCAGCAGTCAAACTAGCGGGGGGACCTACGAGCAGTACTTC. It is translated as CASSQTSGGTYEQYF.

The rearrangement joins TRBV2 to TRBJ1-2; D is perhaps TRBD1 (5 bases). V lost 2 bases to trimming and J lost 7 bases, with 17 bases between them. The CDR3 is 15 amino acids. Germline loops: CDR1 SNHLY, CDR2 FYNNEI. The CDR3 coding sequence is TGTGCCAGCAGTGAACCCTCCGTGGGGCTAAGTGGCTACACCTTC. The encoded protein is CASSEPSVGLSGYTF.

This chain connects TRBV11-3 to TRBJ2-1, with 8 bases matching TRBD2. The CDR3 runs 14 residues. The germline V gene has CDR1 SGHNT and CDR2 YENEEA. Trimming cost V 3 bases and J 6 bases; bases outside gene matches: 4. The CDR3 DNA is TGTGCCAGCAGCTTTTCCAGCGGGGGCAATGAGCAGTTCTTC. It encodes CASSFSSGGNEQFF.

The chain joins TRBV7-6 to TRBJ2-3, with 7 bases fitting TRBD2. Germline V gene sequence: CDR1 SGHVS, CDR2 FNYEAQ. This CDR3 is 15 amino acids long. Trimming at V came to 7 bases and at J to 4 bases, leaving 11 bases not matched to a gene. CDR3 sequence reads: CASMAGLGGADTQYF. The DNA of the CDR3 is TGTGCCAGCATGGCTGGGTTGGGGGGGGCAGATACGCAGTATTTT.

The chain has TRBV19 and TRBJ2-1; TRBD2 matches at 12 bases. The germline V gene encodes CDR1 LNHDA and CDR2 SQIVND (reference sequence). The CDR3 is made up of 16 amino acids. V dropped 1 base and J dropped 9; count of bases not matched to a gene: 7. As DNA, the CDR3 is TGTGCCAGTAGTATAGGTACTAGCGGGGGGTCGGGTGAGCAGTTCTTC. This codes for CASSIGTSGGSGEQFF.

This chain links TRBV13 with TRBJ2-2; 9 nucleotides match TRBD1. V lost 3 bases and J lost 3; bases outside the gene matches: 5. The CDR3 runs 16 residues. Germline V gives CDR1 PRHDT, CDR2 FYEKMQ (reference sequence). The CDR3: CASSFRRTGDTGELFF. DNA for the CDR3: TGTGCCAGCAGCTTTAGAAGGACAGGGGACACCGGGGAGCTGTTTTTT.

This clone was seen a few times. The chain carries TRBV4-1 and TRBJ1-1, with D uncertain. The CDR3 runs to 14 residues. The germline gives CDR1 MGHRA, CDR2 YSYEKL. The V end was cut by 1 base, the J end by 2 bases, with 8 bases between. The CDR3 nucleotides are TGCGCCAGCAGCCAAGGACGGGGAAACACTGAAGCTTTCTTT. It encodes CASSQGRGNTEAFF.

The chain couples TRBV7-3 to TRBJ1-3; a weak D match, TRBD1 (5 bases). In germline, CDR1 is SGHTA, CDR2 FQGTGA. The CDR3 has 16 residues. Between the trimmed V and J ends, which lost 5 bases and 4 bases, there was a span of 18 bases. CDR3: CASSLLGGRAGNTIYF. DNA for the CDR3: TGTGCCAGCAGCCTACTGGGGGGGAGGGCCGGAAACACCATATATTTT.

This chain connects TRBV6-6 to TRBJ1-3; a weak D match, TRBD1 (6 bases). V lost 7 bases and J lost 7, with 20 bases in between. CDR1 MNHNY and CDR2 SVGAGI come from the germline V gene (reference sequence). CDR3 length: 15 residues. The CDR3 is CASTKGQGWENTIYF. The CDR3 region has the DNA TGTGCCAGCACTAAGGGGCAGGGGTGGGAGAACACCATATATTTT.

Only a few counts were recorded for this clone. The V call is TRBV28, the J call TRBJ1-3; unclear D gene. V dropped 2 bases and J dropped 3 bases, with 8 bases sitting between them. Germline-derived CDR1 and CDR2 are MDHEN and SYDVKM. The CDR3 is 14 amino acids. The CDR3 sequence: CASSLLRFGNTIYF. DNA of the CDR3: TGTGCCAGCAGTTTACTGAGGTTTGGAAACACCATATATTTT.